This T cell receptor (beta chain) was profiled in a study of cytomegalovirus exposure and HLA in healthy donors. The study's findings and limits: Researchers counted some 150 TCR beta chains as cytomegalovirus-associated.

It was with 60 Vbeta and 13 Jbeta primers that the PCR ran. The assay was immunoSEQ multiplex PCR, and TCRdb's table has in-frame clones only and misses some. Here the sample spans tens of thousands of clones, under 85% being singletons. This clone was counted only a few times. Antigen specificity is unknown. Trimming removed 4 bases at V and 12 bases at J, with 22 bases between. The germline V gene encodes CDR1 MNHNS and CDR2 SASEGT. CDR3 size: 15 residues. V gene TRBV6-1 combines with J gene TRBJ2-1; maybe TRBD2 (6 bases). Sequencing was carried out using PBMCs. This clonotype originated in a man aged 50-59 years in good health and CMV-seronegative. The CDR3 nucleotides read TGTGCCAGCAGTGTACGGACTAAGGCACCCGGGGGGCAGTTCTTC. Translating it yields CASSVRTKAPGGQFF.